This T cell receptor beta chain is drawn from a study of pediatric ulcerative colitis. Study-wide results and caveats: All ulcerative colitis patients, but no controls, carried two rectal clonotypes. Acute severe colitis showed lower rectal diversity from clonal expansions.

There are 17 residues in the CDR3. The V end was cut by 0 bases, the J end by 1 base, with 18 bases between. From germline, CDR1 is GTSNPN and CDR2 SVGIG (reference sequence). Libraries were prepared by immunoSEQ multiplex PCR; TCRdb keeps only in-frame clonotypes and omits some of them. The sample includes around 64,000 clones, less than 90% of them seen just once. Comments on this clone: Its antigen is not identified.

Blood was drawn at the time of colonoscopy. This sequence originates from a boy younger than 18 with severe ulcerative colitis. The sample taken for sequencing was blood. The rearrangement uses TRBV30 and TRBJ1-1; D perhaps matches TRBD1 (5 bases). Here the CDR3 reads CAWSVGLDRSWNTEAFF. The CDR3 bases are TGTGCCTGGAGTGTGGGGCTCGATCGCTCCTGGAACACTGAAGCTTTCTTT.